This T cell receptor beta chain was obtained from a study of blood T cell repertoires in COVID-19. Looking at the study overall: Samples taken during acute and convalescent COVID-19 were collected in the United States, Italy and Spain.

Original handling: Amplification of reference gene primers was used by the study to estimate nucleated cell counts. Method: immunoSEQ multiplex PCR; TCRdb's copy keeps in-frame clones and lacks some. For V, J and clone size, that table is used; D and trimming come from the DNA. This sample has about 380,000 clones, with 88% found just once. Recovered status applied to Cohort 3 donors who had two consecutive negative PCRs. It also applied to those with clearance or with symptom resolution. Germline V lookup: CDR1 SGDLS, CDR2 YYNGEE. This CDR3 contains 18 residues. With 0 bases clipped from V and 4 bases from J, the junction kept 13 bases outside the gene matches.

The TCR sequence derives from a woman in her late teens or twenties who had recovered from COVID-19. The V gene is TRBV9, the J gene TRBJ2-3, with TRBD2 matching over 8 bases. Source material: PBMCs or T cells enriched from blood (not recorded which). The CDR3 DNA follows: TGTGCCAGCAGCGTAGAGAGGACCCGGACTAGCTTTTCAGATACGCAGTATTTT. Translating gives CASSVERTRTSFSDTQYF.